Listed below are T cell receptor beta chains from one sample, sequenced in a study of a mutant IDH1 vaccine in newly diagnosed glioma. Generated by immunoSEQ multiplex PCR, the TCRdb table keeps only in-frame clones and is missing some. Among about 54,000 clones, 80% to 85% were seen once, and the ten largest hold more than 3%. Their antigens remain unidentified. The sample consisted of PBMCs, taken from a glioma patient whose treatment included an IDH1 peptide vaccine. The receptors were sampled from a woman between 50 and 59 years old with glioma. The CDR3 runs from the conserved cysteine through the conserved F or W. The D gene is left open where the match is weak. Clone size is not always given. Where it is, it says once, few, many or a class for expanded clones.

TRBJ1-4 - few TRBV4-2 CASSQKSSGYGEKLFF TGTGCCAGCAGCCAAAAAAGCTCGGGGTACGGGGAAAAACTGTTTTTT
TRBJ1-2 TRBD1 - TRBV5-1 CASSLGPGTGVYGYTF TGCGCCAGCAGCCTAGGGCCAGGGACAGGGGTATATGGCTACACCTTC
TRBJ1-2 - - TRBV6-5 CASSYSTYGNYGYTF TGTGCCAGCAGTTACTCCACGTACGGGAACTATGGCTACACCTTC
TRBJ2-3 TRBD2 - TRBV7-2 CASSGTSGGFDTQYF TGTGCCAGCAGCGGGACTAGCGGGGGGTTCGATACGCAGTATTTT
TRBJ2-7 - - TRBV6-6 CASSYLTGRGEQYF TGTGCCAGCAGTTACTTGACAGGCAGGGGCGAGCAGTACTTC
TRBJ1-2 TRBD1 - TRBV10-3 CAISLQGAQDYGYTF TGTGCCATCAGCTTACAGGGGGCGCAGGACTATGGCTACACCTTC
TRBJ2-1 TRBD2 - TRBV5-1 CASSSAGGYNEQFF TGCGCCAGCAGCTCAGCCGGGGGGTACAATGAGCAGTTCTTC
TRBJ1-5 TRBD1 - TRBV9 CASSAGTGSNQPQHF TGTGCCAGCAGCGCCGGGACAGGGAGCAATCAGCCCCAGCATTTT
TRBJ2-2 - - TRBV4-1 CASSQVPSWTNTGELFF TGCGCCAGCAGCCAAGTCCCTTCGTGGACGAACACCGGGGAGCTGTTTTTT
TRBJ2-1 - - TRBV15 CATSRRDRNEQFF TGTGCCACCAGCAGACGAGACAGGAATGAGCAGTTCTTC
TRBJ2-2 - once TRBV10-1 CASSTGDTGELFF TGCGCCAGCAGTACGGGGGACACCGGGGAGCTGTTTTTT
TRBJ2-2 - - TRBV5-1 CASSLVGSNTGELFF TGCGCCAGCAGCTTGGTGGGATCGAACACCGGGGAGCTGTTTTTT
TRBJ2-2 TRBD2 medium-sized TRBV6-1 CASSELAGGPGELFF TGTGCCAGCAGTGAACTAGCGGGGGGGCCCGGGGAGCTGTTTTTT
TRBJ1-5 - - TRBV5-6 CASSSFEREYSNQPQHF TGTGCCAGCAGCTCCTTTGAGCGGGAATATAGCAATCAGCCCCAGCATTTT
TRBJ1-3 - - TRBV27 CASRTTGSPGNTIYF TGTGCCAGCAGGACCACAGGGTCCCCTGGAAACACCATATATTTT
TRBJ2-1 - once TRBV4-3 CASSQLCCPRGTNIGEQFF TGCGCCAGCAGCCAACTCTGTTGCCCTAGGGGGACCAATATTGGTGAGCAGTTCTTC
TRBJ1-2 TRBD1 - TRBV5-6 CASSLGQGVDYGYTF TGTGCCAGCAGCCTGGGACAGGGAGTAGACTATGGCTACACCTTC
TRBJ2-3 - - TRBV30 CAWTKGIRTDTQYF TGTGCCTGGACCAAAGGAATACGCACAGATACGCAGTATTTT
TRBJ1-4 TRBD1 - TRBV7-2 CASSLWSRDSLSKGEKLFF TGTGCCAGCAGCTTGTGGTCGCGGGACAGTCTAAGTAAAGGGGAAAAACTGTTTTTT
TRBJ1-6 - - TRBV5-6 CASSSQGSGSPLHF TGTGCCAGCAGCAGCCAGGGGTCAGGTTCACCCCTCCACTTT
TRBJ1-2 TRBD1 - TRBV6-5 CASRSTGLYGYTF TGTGCCAGCAGATCGACAGGGTTGTATGGCTACACCTTC
TRBJ2-6 TRBD2 - TRBV5-1 CASSLVMASGAGANVLTF TGCGCCAGCAGCTTGGTCATGGCTAGCGGGGCTGGGGCCAACGTCCTGACTTTC
TRBJ1-1 - few TRBV30 CAWSVGGNTEAFF TGTGCCTGGAGTGTGGGAGGTAACACTGAAGCTTTCTTT
TRBJ1-2 TRBD1 - TRBV5-4 CASSLRDRDLGGYTF TGTGCCAGCAGCCTCCGGGACAGGGATTTGGGGGGCTACACCTTC
TRBJ1-1 TRBD1 - TRBV30 CAWSRQGATEAFF TGTGCCTGGAGTAGACAGGGGGCAACTGAAGCTTTCTTT
TRBJ1-1 - - TRBV6-5 CASGDEVEAFF TGTGCCAGCGGGGACGAGGTTGAGGCTTTCTTT
TRBJ2-6 TRBD2 - TRBV5-4 CASSWGGSVSGANVLTF TGTGCCAGCAGCTGGGGGGGTTCGGTGAGTGGGGCCAACGTCCTGACTTTC
TRBJ2-7 - once TRBV9 CASSVGTMNSYEQYF TGTGCCAGCAGCGTAGGGACAATGAACTCCTACGAGCAGTACTTC
TRBJ2-3 - - TRBV29-1 CSVAIDTDTQYF TGCAGCGTTGCCATAGACACAGATACGCAGTATTTT
TRBJ2-5 TRBD1 - TRBV2 CASSELGQGQETQYF TGTGCCAGCAGTGAACTAGGACAGGGACAAGAGACCCAGTACTTC
TRBJ2-1 TRBD2 - TRBV27 CASGALTSGGPNEQFF TGTGCCAGCGGAGCATTAACTAGCGGGGGGCCCAATGAGCAGTTCTTC
TRBJ1-4 - - TRBV28 CASINWGGAREKLFF TGTGCCTCTATAAATTGGGGGGGCGCGAGGGAAAAACTGTTTTTT
TRBJ2-2 - few TRBV6-1 CATSEQANTGELFF TGTGCCACTTCCGAGCAAGCAAACACCGGGGAGCTGTTTTTT
TRBJ1-5 TRBD1 - TRBV6-1 CASSGDRAGNQPQHF TGTGCCAGCAGTGGGGACAGGGCTGGCAATCAGCCCCAGCATTTT
TRBJ1-2 - few TRBV5-5 CASSWSAGTYGYTF TGTGCCAGCAGCTGGTCCGCAGGGACCTATGGCTACACCTTC
TRBJ1-6 - - TRBV2 CASRAQEGNSPLHF TGTGCCAGCAGAGCCCAGGAGGGTAATTCACCCCTCCACTTT
TRBJ1-2 - - TRBV5-1 CASAFNSDRAINYGYTF TGCGCCAGCGCTTTCAATTCGGACAGAGCAATTAACTATGGCTACACCTTC
TRBJ2-7 TRBD2 - TRBV6-9 CASSPAHYNTAGGYEQYF TGTGCCAGCAGCCCCGCCCATTACAATACCGCGGGGGGGTACGAGCAGTACTTC
TRBJ2-7 - - TRBV6-6 CASSSLTAAGQYF TGTGCCAGCAGTTCCCTAACGGCGGCCGGGCAGTACTTC
TRBJ2-5 - few TRBV6-6 CASTPSGAETQYF TGTGCCAGCACCCCATCAGGGGCAGAGACCCAGTACTTC
TRBJ2-7 - - TRBV2 CASRDTDSYEQYF TGTGCCAGCAGGGACACGGATTCCTACGAGCAGTACTTC
TRBJ2-2 - - TRBV5-1 CASTPMGRDTGELFF TGCGCCAGCACTCCGATGGGACGTGACACCGGGGAGCTGTTTTTT
TRBJ1-1 TRBD1 - TRBV2 CASSEGQGGTEAFF TGTGCCAGCAGTGAGGGACAGGGAGGAACTGAAGCTTTCTTT
TRBJ2-5 - - TRBV29-1 CSLQEWETQYF TGCAGCTTGCAAGAGTGGGAGACCCAGTACTTC
TRBJ2-6 - - TRBV7-9 CASSLGLMGGANVLTF TGTGCCAGCAGCTTAGGTCTTATGGGGGGGGCCAACGTCCTGACTTTC
TRBJ1-1 - - TRBV2 CASRFRGNTEAFF TGTGCCAGCAGATTCCGGGGGAACACTGAAGCTTTCTTT
TRBJ1-5 - - TRBV7-2 CASSLARAQGGNQPQHF TGTGCCAGCAGCTTAGCGAGGGCCCAGGGAGGCAATCAGCCCCAGCATTTT
TRBJ1-5 - once TRBV19 CASMYRNSNQPQHF TGTGCCAGTATGTACAGAAATAGCAATCAGCCCCAGCATTTT
TRBJ2-5 - once TRBV20-1 CSAKTEETQYF TGCAGTGCTAAGACAGAGGAGACCCAGTACTTC
TRBJ1-1 - - TRBV15 CATSIRGGFTEAFF TGTGCCACCAGCATAAGGGGGGGCTTCACTGAAGCTTTCTTT
TRBJ1-5 - - TRBV6-5 CASSKGGWVNQPQHF TGTGCCAGCAGTAAGGGAGGTTGGGTCAATCAGCCCCAGCATTTT
TRBJ1-2 TRBD1 - TRBV5-1 CASSSGTGIYGYTF TGCGCCAGCAGCTCCGGGACAGGGATATATGGCTACACCTTC
TRBJ1-6 TRBD1 - TRBV2 CASSATTGRNSPLHF TGTGCCAGCAGTGCCACGACAGGGAGGAATTCACCCCTCCACTTT
TRBJ1-2 - - TRBV28 CASSFSLVSYTF TGTGCCAGCAGCTTTTCGCTAGTTAGCTACACCTTC
TRBJ2-5 TRBD1 - TRBV6-5 CASSPGGTGETQYF TGTGCCAGCAGTCCAGGGGGTACCGGAGAGACCCAGTACTTC
TRBJ2-7 - - TRBV7-2 CASSLSGDYEQYF TGTGCCAGCAGCTTAAGCGGAGACTACGAGCAGTACTTC
TRBJ2-5 TRBD1 - TRBV5-1 CASSPGQGTKETQYF TGCGCCAGCAGCCCGGGACAGGGTACGAAAGAGACCCAGTACTTC
TRBJ1-1 - - TRBV7-2 CASSLVQNTEAFF TGTGCCAGCAGCTTAGTCCAGAACACTGAAGCTTTCTTT